Listed here are 18 T cell receptor beta chains from one sample, sequenced in a study of blood T cell repertoires in COVID-19. Data came from immunoSEQ multiplex PCR; TCRdb stores just in-frame clones and leaves some out. This sample carries 200,000 to 250,000 clones, approximately 80% of them seen once, and the ten largest clones take about 7.4%. The sample comprised peripheral blood. Receptor source: a woman aged 45-60 years with acute or convalescent COVID-19.

The chain has TRBV7-8 and TRBJ2-7, with no clear D. The CDR3 has 17 residues. Looked up from germline, CDR1 is SGHVS and CDR2 is FQNEAQ. The V end lost 1 base, the J end lost 2 bases, and 18 bases lay between the germline ends. The CDR3 region has the DNA TGTGCCAGCAGCTTAGAAATCGTCCGCGAGGTCCCCTACGAGCAGTACTTC. It is translated as CASSLEIVREVPYEQYF.

The chain couples TRBV12-3 or TRBV12-4 to TRBJ1-5, with D perhaps matching TRBD1 (5 bases). The CDR3 has 13 amino acids. Trimming took 6 bases from V and 5 from J, leaving 11 bases between them. The CDR3 DNA follows: TGTGCCAGCAGGCTGGGGGGAGATCAGCCCCAGCATTTT. Protein: CASRLGGDQPQHF.

CDR3 protein: CASSTGTSKNQPQHF. CDR3 bases: TGTGCCAGCAGTACCGGGACAAGCAAGAATCAGCCCCAGCATTTT. V is TRBV6-5 and J is TRBJ1-5, with D perhaps TRBD1 (6 bases). V shed 5 bases and J shed 4 bases, with 15 bases lying between them. CDR3 length equals 15 residues. CDR1 MNHEY and CDR2 SVGAGI come from the germline V gene.

CDR3 nucleotide sequence: TGTGCCAGCAGTTTCCGGACTTTCCTGTCCTACGAGCAGTACTTC. Amino acid sequence: CASSFRTFLSYEQYF. The rearrangement uses TRBV28 and TRBJ2-7; D may be TRBD2 (5 bases). Germline V gives CDR1 MDHEN, CDR2 SYDVKM. The CDR3 spans 15 residues. V was cut by 3 bases and J by 1 base, with 13 bases left in between.

J is TRBJ2-2 and V is TRBV28, with 16 bases aligning to TRBD2. CDR1 is MDHEN, CDR2 SYDVKM, per germline. This CDR3 is built from 20 residues. V lost 5 bases and J lost 0; bases outside the gene matches: 9. The CDR3 loop is CASSPSGLAGGRSNTGELFF. The CDR3 DNA reads TGTGCCAGCAGTCCCTCGGGACTAGCGGGAGGGCGATCGAACACCGGGGAGCTGTTTTTT.

This clone was detected once. This chain connects TRBV6-2 or TRBV6-3 to TRBJ1-1; 7 bases are shared with TRBD1. The CDR3 spans 14 residues. Germline V gene lookup returns CDR1 MNHEY and CDR2 SVGEGT. V gave up 6 bases and J gave up 2 bases; unmatched junction bases: 6. CDR3 in amino acids: CASSRTGANTEAFF. CDR3 coding DNA: TGTGCCAGCAGCCGGACAGGCGCTAACACTGAAGCTTTCTTT.

This chain links TRBV16 with TRBJ2-4; D is possibly TRBD1 (6 bases). Per germline, CDR1 KGHSY and CDR2 FQNENV. The CDR3 length is 15 residues. Trimming took 8 bases from V and 9 from J, leaving 23 bases between them. CDR3 sequence: CASRRHTGPGVIQYF. CDR3 DNA sequence: TGTGCCAGCCGGAGACATACCGGGCCAGGGGTCATTCAGTACTTC.

This clone occurred once. The chain combines TRBV18 with TRBJ2-1, with 7 bases that match TRBD1. V lost 2 bases to trimming and J lost 0 bases; unmatched junction nucleotides: 4. Looked up from germline, CDR1 is KGHSH and CDR2 is LQKENI. There are 16 residues in the CDR3. The CDR3 nucleotides are TGTGCCAGCTCACCATCGACAGGGAGCTCCTACAATGAGCAGTTCTTC. It specifies CASSPSTGSSYNEQFF.

CDR3 region: CASRLAGTYEQYF. CDR3 bases: TGTGCCAGCCGACTAGCGGGTACGTACGAGCAGTACTTC. This chain connects TRBV2 to TRBJ2-7, with 10 bases lining up with TRBD2. Germline-derived CDR1 and CDR2 are SNHLY and FYNNEI. J lost 4 bases, V lost 8 bases, and 5 bases had no gene match. This CDR3 has 13 amino acids.

V gene TRBV2 combines with J gene TRBJ2-7; a weak D match, TRBD1 (5 bases). Trimming left V 4 bases short and J 5 bases short, with 9 bases between. The germline CDR1 and CDR2 sequences are SNHLY and FYNNEI. This CDR3 spans 12 amino acids. CDR3 sequence (DNA): TGTGCCAGCAGTGTGGGGCCAAACGAGCAGTACTTC. It specifies CASSVGPNEQYF.

The rearrangement links TRBV19 to TRBJ1-2; no clear D. Germline V lookup: CDR1 LNHDA, CDR2 SQIVND (reference sequence). This CDR3 spans 16 amino acids. Trimming left V 3 bases short and J 5 bases short, with 19 bases between. The CDR3 spells CASSIGVGEESYGYTF. The CDR3 DNA follows: TGTGCCAGTAGTATCGGGGTCGGGGAAGAATCTTATGGCTACACCTTC.

This chain joins TRBV5-1 and TRBJ1-2; 9 bases match TRBD1. CDR3 length: 15 amino acids. Per the germline V gene, CDR1 is SGHRS and CDR2 is YFSETQ. V gave up 1 base and J gave up 3 bases; unmatched junction bases: 4. The CDR3 DNA is TGCGCCAGCAGCTTGACCACAGGGGGCGACTATGGCTACACCTTC. This encodes CASSLTTGGDYGYTF.

The chain links TRBV19 to TRBJ2-7; maybe TRBD2 (6 bases). Germline CDR1 is LNHDA and CDR2 is SQIVND (reference sequence). This CDR3 has 12 amino acids. The V gene lost 9 bases and the J gene lost 6 bases, with 15 bases spanning the gap. CDR3 sequence reads: CASGGGAGEQYF. CDR3 sequence (DNA): TGTGCCAGCGGTGGGGGAGCGGGCGAGCAGTACTTC.

The chain combines TRBV4-3 with TRBJ1-4; 7 nucleotides agree with TRBD1. This CDR3 has 15 amino acids. The V and J ends lost 3 bases and 8 bases, in that order; junction bases with no gene match: 9. Germline CDR1 LGHNA, CDR2 YSLEER. For the CDR3, the DNA is TGCGCCAGCAGCCACATAGACAGGGCGTCCGAAAAACTGTTTTTT. Amino acids: CASSHIDRASEKLFF.

The CDR3 protein is CASSLRGSGQPQHF. The CDR3 region has the DNA TGTGCCAGCAGCCTCAGGGGCAGCGGTCAGCCCCAGCATTTT. The chain carries TRBV9 and TRBJ1-5; TRBD1 is a possible D gene (6 bases). The CDR3 sequence is 14 residues long. The V end lost 4 bases, the J end lost 6 bases, and 14 bases lay between the germline ends. Germline-derived CDR1 and CDR2 are SGDLS and YYNGEE.

The chain links TRBV7-2 to TRBJ1-1; no definite D call. CDR1 is SGHTA and CDR2 is FQGNSA in the germline V gene. The CDR3 is 15 amino acids. The germline V and J ends were trimmed by 5 bases and 3 bases, with 16 bases remaining between them. CDR3 protein: CASSAPGGTYTEAFF. DNA for the CDR3: TGTGCCAGCAGCGCCCCCGGCGGAACCTACACTGAAGCTTTCTTT.

There are a few counts of this clone. This chain joins TRBV2 and TRBJ1-6; the D is unclear. V was trimmed by 5 bases and J by 9 bases, leaving 17 bases between them. The CDR3 has 15 amino acids. The V gene's germline CDR1 is SNHLY and CDR2 FYNNEI. The CDR3 region is CASSTGMGGVSPLHF. The CDR3 DNA is TGTGCCAGCAGTACCGGGATGGGCGGAGTTTCACCCCTCCACTTT.

The chain employs TRBV5-1 and TRBJ2-5; D is perhaps TRBD2 (6 bases). Germline values: CDR1 SGHRS, CDR2 YFSETQ. The CDR3 is made up of 16 amino acids. Trimming took 1 base from V and 4 from J, leaving 17 bases between them. The CDR3 is CASSLTSLGGRETQYF. CDR3 bases: TGCGCCAGCAGCTTGACCTCTTTGGGGGGAAGAGAGACCCAGTACTTC.